The 20 T cell receptor beta chains reported below all come from one sample, sequenced in a study of shared clonotypes between healthy human individuals (dated by TCRdb to 2019 to 2021). For the CD8 naive samples, CD45RO-negative cells were positively selected for CCR7, yielding a CD45RA+CCR7+ population from which TemRA cells were excluded. Library preparation was by the immunoSEQ multiplex PCR assay. Entries here come from immuneACCESS through TCRdb and include only in-frame sequences with V and J called. Some clones fail to appear in such tables; in the studies checked, an unresolved V gene covers under half of the shortfall, and the cause of the remainder is unknown. For this sample there are over 750,000 clones; just over 95% appear just once. The ten top clones hold about 0.25% of the sample. Sequenced sample: naive CD8+ T cells sorted from blood. The label giving this sample's cell subset or site can be read as: CD45RA+CCR7+. Receptors originate from a man aged 30 to 45 in good health.

The rearrangement uses TRBV28 and TRBJ1-2, with D tentatively TRBD1 (6 bases). The CDR3 totals 12 residues. The V end was cut by 5 bases, the J end by 8 bases, with 12 bases between. Germline-derived CDR1 and CDR2 are MDHEN and SYDVKM. The DNA for the CDR3 is TGTGCCAGCAGTCGGACAGCGGACGGCTACACCTTC. Amino acids: CASSRTADGYTF.

Points on this clone: The identical CDR3 is also encoded by other nucleotide sequences in the sample. The rearrangement links TRBV7-9 to TRBJ2-2; D gene ambiguous. The length of the CDR3 is 12 residues. Germline V gene lookup returns CDR1 SEHNR and CDR2 FQNEAQ (reference sequence). Trimming left V 1 base short and J 7 bases short, with 4 bases between. The CDR3 sequence: CASSLGSGELFF. In DNA form, the CDR3 reads TGTGCCAGCAGCTTAGGGAGCGGGGAGCTGTTTTTT.

This chain uses TRBV9 with TRBJ2-5; 11 bases align to TRBD2. V lost 6 bases to trimming and J lost 2 bases; unmatched junction nucleotides: 6. This CDR3 is 15 amino acids long. Germline assignment: CDR1 SGDLS and CDR2 YYNGEE. CDR3: CASTRTSGWQETQYF. DNA of the CDR3: TGTGCCAGCACAAGGACTAGCGGGTGGCAAGAGACCCAGTACTTC.

The rearrangement uses TRBV2 and TRBJ1-2, with 7 bases matching TRBD1. Trimming took 7 bases from V and 3 from J; bases not matched to a gene: 8. CDR3 length: 14 amino acids. Germline assignment: CDR1 SNHLY and CDR2 FYNNEI. The CDR3 loop reads CASTQGVLYYGYTF. The CDR3 DNA follows: TGTGCCAGCACCCAGGGGGTTCTGTACTATGGCTACACCTTC.

V usage is TRBV10-3 and J usage is TRBJ1-5; D is ambiguous. V lost 0 bases and J lost 6, with 12 bases in between. The length of the CDR3 is 15 residues. CDR1 is ENHRY and CDR2 is SYGVKD in the germline V gene. The CDR3 coding sequence is TGTGCCATCAGTGAGTCATCCGGGTTTGGTCAGCCCCAGCATTTT. Translation: CAISESSGFGQPQHF.

Points on this clone: Other DNA sequences in the same sample also yield this CDR3. The chain joins TRBV11-2 to TRBJ2-1; D uncertain. V gave up 3 bases and J gave up 4 bases, with 7 bases separating them. The V gene's germline CDR1 is SGHAT and CDR2 FQNNGV. CDR3 length: 13 residues. The CDR3 DNA is TGTGCCAGCAGCTTGGAGTCTTACAATGAGCAGTTCTTC. Its translation is CASSLESYNEQFF.

This chain joins TRBV25-1 and TRBJ2-7; D perhaps matches TRBD2 (5 bases). V lost 8 bases and J 2 bases, leaving 16 bases between the germline ends. CDR1 and CDR2 from the germline V gene are MGHDK and SYGVNS. This CDR3 has 14 residues. The CDR3: CASGVPGKTYEQYF. In DNA, the CDR3 is TGTGCCAGCGGTGTACCGGGAAAAACCTACGAGCAGTACTTC.

The J gene is TRBJ2-5, the V gene TRBV27, with 8 bases that match TRBD2. Per the germline V gene, CDR1 is MNHEY and CDR2 is SMNVEV (reference sequence). V shed 5 bases, J shed 5 bases, and the junction held 13 bases outside the gene matches. The CDR3 covers 16 residues. Here the CDR3 reads CASSPQSGSGTETQYF. The CDR3 nucleotides are TGTGCCAGCAGTCCCCAAAGCGGGAGTGGAACCGAGACCCAGTACTTC.

This clone is a singleton in its sample. This chain uses TRBV27 with TRBJ1-5; unclear D gene. V shed 5 bases and J shed 3 bases, with 11 bases lying between them. Germline assignment: CDR1 MNHEY and CDR2 SMNVEV (reference sequence). The CDR3 is 14 residues long. CDR3 loop: CASSHRATNQPQHF. The CDR3 DNA reads TGTGCCAGCAGTCACCGGGCTACCAATCAGCCCCAGCATTTT.

V gene TRBV4-1 combines with J gene TRBJ2-5, with no clear D. From germline, CDR1 is MGHRA and CDR2 YSYEKL. V lost 0 bases to trimming and J lost 3 bases, with 8 bases between them. This CDR3 has 14 residues. CDR3 amino acids: CASSQDPAEETQYF. The CDR3 DNA follows: TGCGCCAGCAGCCAAGATCCGGCGGAAGAGACCCAGTACTTC.

This rearrangement joins TRBV28 to TRBJ2-3; 10 bases are a match to TRBD2. The CDR3 contains 15 residues. The V segment lost 2 bases and the J segment 5 bases; nucleotides outside the gene matches: 4. The germline gives CDR1 MDHEN, CDR2 SYDVKM. The CDR3 coding sequence is TGTGCCAGCAGTTTACTAGCGGGAGTGGTAGATACGCAGTATTTT. Its translation: CASSLLAGVVDTQYF.

The V call is TRBV30, the J call TRBJ1-2; the match to TRBD1 covers 7 bases. The germline gives CDR1 GTSNPN, CDR2 SVGIG (reference sequence). Unmatched junction bases numbered 19, after V lost 4 bases and J lost 8 bases. This CDR3 is 16 amino acids long. The chain's CDR3 is CAWKFRTGAIGRGYTF. In DNA, the CDR3 is TGTGCCTGGAAGTTCCGGACAGGTGCCATCGGTCGAGGCTACACCTTC.

Concerning this clone: It is unclear where the CDR3 begins or ends on the DNA, so no DNA is shown, and the CDR3 is as TCRdb lists it. This sequence joins TRBV30 and TRBJ1-4. Germline V gives CDR1 GTSNPN, CDR2 SVGIG (reference sequence). A total of 14 residues make up the CDR3, ends included. CDR3 in amino acids: CAWTFGAANEKLFF.

This chain connects TRBV19 to TRBJ2-2; D gene uncertain. V was trimmed by 4 bases and J by 7 bases, leaving 13 bases between them. The CDR3 is made up of 14 amino acids. Germline V lookup: CDR1 LNHDA, CDR2 SQIVND (reference sequence). Here the CDR3 reads CASSTGLEDGELFF. As DNA, the CDR3 is TGTGCCAGTAGTACGGGCCTTGAGGACGGGGAGCTGTTTTTT.

The count of this clone is one. Distinct nucleotide sequences in the sample also encode this CDR3. The rearrangement joins TRBV27 to TRBJ1-1, with D tentatively TRBD1 (5 bases). Germline CDR1 MNHEY, CDR2 SMNVEV (reference sequence). V gave up 6 bases and J gave up 1 base, with 12 bases separating them. The CDR3 extends over 14 amino acids. CDR3 DNA sequence: TGTGCCAGCAGCCCCGGGACGGGGAACACTGAAGCTTTCTTT. Protein sequence: CASSPGTGNTEAFF.

The chain links TRBV7-9 to TRBJ1-1, with no clear D. The length of the CDR3 is 13 residues. Trimming removed 2 bases from V and 8 bases from J, with 12 bases in between. Germline V gives CDR1 SEHNR, CDR2 FQNEAQ (reference sequence). CDR3 in amino acids: CASSLPSDIEAFF. The CDR3 DNA is TGTGCCAGCAGCTTACCATCGGATATCGAAGCTTTCTTT.

The CDR3 bases are TGTGCCAGCAGCTACAGTGGGGGGTTGACGGGAGACTCCTACGAGCAGTACTTC. It specifies CASSYSGGLTGDSYEQYF. The rearrangement joins TRBV7-9 to TRBJ2-7; maybe TRBD2 (6 bases). This CDR3 has 18 amino acids. V was cut by 4 bases and J by 0 bases, with 22 bases left in between. The germline CDR1 and CDR2 sequences are SEHNR and FQNEAQ (reference sequence).

V usage is TRBV21-1 and J usage is TRBJ2-7; the table names TRBD2, a call not compared with the DNA. TRBV21-1 is shown as a pseudogene. The CDR3 extends over 12 amino acids. CDR3 sequence: CASSKKEKMRYF. CDR3 DNA: TGTGCCAGCAGCAAAAAAGAAAAGATGCGGTACTTC.

This clone was detected only once. This chain links TRBV5-1 with TRBJ2-7; D may correspond to TRBD1 or TRBD2 (5 bases each). The CDR3 extends over 16 amino acids. The ends were cut back, 1 base at V and 0 bases at J, with 14 bases in the middle. CDR1 and CDR2 (germline): SGHRS, YFSETQ. The CDR3 region has the DNA TGCGCCAGCAGCTTGTACGGGACGCAGAGCTCCTACGAGCAGTACTTC. Amino acids: CASSLYGTQSSYEQYF.

The chain has TRBV28 and TRBJ1-5, with D unclear. The CDR3 runs 15 residues. The germline V gene encodes CDR1 MDHEN and CDR2 SYDVKM. The V and J ends lost 6 bases and 3 bases respectively, with 15 bases between them. The CDR3 nucleotides read TGTGCCAGCAGCCTCGATTTCGGCTTCAATCAGCCCCAGCATTTT. It encodes CASSLDFGFNQPQHF.